These 27 T cell receptor beta chains were all obtained from the same sample, sequenced in a study of blood T cell repertoires in COVID-19. The protocol was immunoSEQ multiplex PCR, while the TCRdb copy is restricted to in-frame clones and leaves out a portion. The data hold fewer than 65,000 clones, with more than 80% observed a single time. Sequences were obtained from peripheral blood. Receptor source: a woman of 80 years or more with acute or convalescent COVID-19.

The rearrangement links TRBV2 to TRBJ2-7; 11 bases line up with TRBD1. Germline V gene sequence: CDR1 SNHLY, CDR2 FYNNEI. The CDR3 spans 13 residues. V lost 10 bases and J lost 3; bases outside the gene matches: 5. CDR3 in DNA: TGTGCCACAGGACAGGGGGCTTTCTACGAGCAGTACTTC. Translated, it gives CATGQGAFYEQYF.

The gene calls are TRBV18 and TRBJ2-1; the match to TRBD1 covers 7 bases. This CDR3 is 17 amino acids long. V lost 5 bases and J lost 16; bases outside the gene matches: 26. Germline lookup yields CDR1 KGHSH and CDR2 LQKENI. The CDR3 DNA is TGTGCCAGCTCATCGTCTCGTGCCCACCCAGGACAGGAACGGTTTTTCTTC. Encoded protein: CASSSSRAHPGQERFFF.

V is TRBV7-3 and J is TRBJ1-2; D possibly corresponds to TRBD1 (5 bases). Germline V gives CDR1 SGHTA, CDR2 FQGTGA. The V end was cut by 5 bases, the J end by 7 bases, with 14 bases between. The CDR3 length is 13 residues. CDR3 DNA: TGTGCCAGCAGCCTGTGGGGCGGGGCTGGCTACACCTTC. This translates into CASSLWGGAGYTF.

V and J are TRBV18 and TRBJ1-4; D is ambiguous. The CDR3 runs to 15 residues. Trimming stripped 3 bases from V and 6 bases from J, with 14 bases between. CDR1 KGHSH and CDR2 LQKENI come from the germline V gene. The DNA for the CDR3 is TGTGCCAGCTCACCTCTACCGGGTGCTTATGAAAAACTGTTTTTT. It is translated as CASSPLPGAYEKLFF.

J is TRBJ2-5 and V is TRBV30; 7 bases line up with TRBD2. This CDR3 has 16 amino acids. CDR1 GTSNPN and CDR2 SVGIG come from the germline V gene (reference sequence). After removal of 2 bases from V and 1 base from J, the junction contained 10 bases not matched to a gene. CDR3: CAWSPGQGGFQETQYF. The CDR3 region has the DNA TGTGCCTGGAGTCCCGGCCAGGGAGGGTTCCAAGAGACCCAGTACTTC.

This clone was observed a single time. The V and J genes are TRBV6-1 and TRBJ2-1; 7 positions match TRBD2. The CDR3 has 13 amino acids. Germline CDR1 reads MNHNS; CDR2 reads SASEGT. Germline trimming cut 6 bases from V and 4 bases from J; bases unmatched to any gene: 3. CDR3 DNA sequence: TGTGCCAGCAGGGCTAGCGGTTACAATGAGCAGTTCTTC. Encoded protein: CASRASGYNEQFF.

This chain links TRBV7-3 with TRBJ1-1; D is possibly TRBD1 (5 bases). The CDR3 consists of 15 residues. The germline CDR1 and CDR2 sequences are SGHTA and FQGTGA. The ends were cut back, 5 bases at V and 5 bases at J, with 18 bases in the middle. CDR3 residues: CASSPNPQGLTEAFF. The CDR3 DNA reads TGTGCCAGCAGCCCCAACCCGCAGGGTCTGACTGAAGCTTTCTTT. Supplemented by reference TRBV7-3 and TRBJ1-1, the full variable domain reads GAGVSQTPSNKVTEKGKYVELRCDPISGHTALYWYRQSLGQGPEFLIYFQGTGAADDSGLPNDRFFAVRPEGSVSTLKIQRTERGDSAVYLCASSPNPQGLTEAFFGQGTRLTVV.

J is TRBJ2-3 and V is TRBV10-2; D is possibly TRBD2 (6 bases). Germline CDR1 is WSHSY and CDR2 is SAAADI. Between the trimmed V and J ends, which lost 3 bases and 1 base, there was a span of 14 bases. The CDR3 has 16 residues. CDR3 sequence: CASSEGGVGGTDTQYF. CDR3 nucleotide sequence: TGCGCCAGCAGTGAAGGAGGGGTTGGGGGCACAGATACGCAGTATTTT.

This chain links TRBV12-5 with TRBJ1-5, with D hard to call. CDR1 LGHNT and CDR2 FRNRAP come from the germline V gene. This CDR3 spans 12 amino acids. The V gene lost 7 bases and the J gene lost 2 bases, with 6 bases spanning the gap. The CDR3 spells CASAQGNQPQHF. For the CDR3, the DNA is TGTGCTAGTGCTCAGGGCAATCAGCCCCAGCATTTT.

V is TRBV3-1 (or the pseudogene TRBV3-2) and J is TRBJ2-1; 7 bases line up with TRBD2. CDR1 is LGHDT, CDR2 YNNKEL, per germline (reference sequence). The V and J ends lost 3 bases and 6 bases, in that order; junction bases with no gene match: 20. The CDR3 length is 19 residues. CDR3 DNA sequence: TGTGCCAGCAGCCATTGGGGGGGGGAGTTTGGAGCCAAGAGCAATGAGCAGTTCTTC. Protein: CASSHWGGEFGAKSNEQFF.

This chain uses TRBV29-1 with TRBJ2-1, with D maybe TRBD1 (5 bases). V was trimmed by 7 bases and J by 9 bases, leaving 16 bases between them. The germline gives CDR1 SQVTM, CDR2 ANQGSEA. The CDR3 has 12 amino acids. This CDR3 is CSAGHQGGEQFF. The CDR3 DNA reads as TGCAGCGCCGGACATCAGGGTGGTGAGCAGTTCTTC.

CDR3 amino acids: CASSIPGGYEQFF. CDR3 sequence (DNA): TGTGCCAGTAGTATCCCAGGGGGCTATGAGCAGTTCTTC. V is TRBV19 and J is TRBJ2-1; 8 nucleotides match TRBD1. The CDR3 is made up of 13 amino acids. Germline CDR1 LNHDA, CDR2 SQIVND (reference sequence). Losses at the gene ends were 3 bases for V and 8 bases for J; bases not matched to a gene: 3.

The chain is built from TRBV7-9 and TRBJ2-7, with D tentatively TRBD2 (6 bases). This CDR3 region has 15 residues. Trimming pared 3 bases from V and 4 bases from J, leaving 16 bases between. Germline assignment: CDR1 SEHNR and CDR2 FQNEAQ (reference sequence). CDR3 amino acids: CASSFTWDLKYEQYF. As DNA, the CDR3 is TGTGCCAGCAGCTTTACGTGGGACTTGAAATACGAGCAGTACTTC.

This rearrangement joins TRBV6-5 to TRBJ2-7, with a possible D match to TRBD2 (5 bases). V lost 6 bases to trimming and J lost 7 bases, with 16 bases between them. This CDR3 spans 13 amino acids. Germline CDR1 is MNHEY and CDR2 is SVGAGI. The CDR3 nucleotides read TGTGCCAGCAGGGACTTATCCTACGGGGAGCAGTACTTC. Amino acid sequence: CASRDLSYGEQYF.

J is TRBJ2-3 and V is TRBV27, with a tentative D call TRBD2 (5 bases). The germline gives CDR1 MNHEY, CDR2 SMNVEV (reference sequence). CDR3 size: 16 residues. Trimming removed 8 bases from V and 4 bases from J, with 22 bases in between. The CDR3 DNA follows: TGTGCCAGCCGGAGTGGCCCTAGCTGGGATGCAGATACGCAGTATTTT. Translation gives CASRSGPSWDADTQYF.

The chain combines TRBV19 with TRBJ2-5, with 13 nucleotides matching TRBD2. This CDR3 contains 15 residues. J lost 5 bases, V lost 11 bases, and 11 bases had no gene match. Looked up from germline, CDR1 is LNHDA and CDR2 is SQIVND (reference sequence). This chain's CDR3 is CASRTSGSTTETQYF. The CDR3 DNA reads TGTGCCTCTCGGACTAGCGGGAGTACTACGGAGACCCAGTACTTC.

This clone has only a few counts. V and J are TRBV7-6 and TRBJ2-2; tentatively, D is TRBD1 (6 bases). V lost 7 bases, J lost 4 bases, and 13 bases lay in between. This CDR3 is built from 14 residues. Germline loops: CDR1 SGHVS, CDR2 FNYEAQ. The DNA for the CDR3 is TGTGCCAGCACCCAGGGGCAGATCACCGGGGAGCTGTTTTTT. It yields the protein CASTQGQITGELFF.

J is TRBJ1-4 and V is TRBV30; D is possibly TRBD1 (6 bases). Trimming cost V 4 bases and J 3 bases, with 15 bases left between them. CDR1 and CDR2 from the germline V gene are GTSNPN and SVGIG (reference sequence). This CDR3 spans 15 amino acids. CDR3: CAWKYYGTPNEKLFF. In DNA, the CDR3 is TGTGCCTGGAAATATTACGGGACACCTAATGAAAAACTGTTTTTT.

This chain connects TRBV7-2 to TRBJ1-2; D remains ambiguous. The V end lost 1 base, the J end lost 1 base, and 10 bases lay between the germline ends. The CDR3 loop spans 15 amino acids. Per germline, CDR1 SGHTA and CDR2 FQGNSA. CDR3 amino acids: CASSLVGPINYGYTF. In DNA, the CDR3 is TGTGCCAGCAGCTTAGTTGGGCCTATTAACTATGGCTACACCTTC.

The rearrangement links TRBV6-5 to TRBJ1-6; 8 bases agree with TRBD1. The CDR3 covers 15 residues. Trimming took 6 bases from V and 7 from J; bases not matched to a gene: 8. The germline V gene has CDR1 MNHEY and CDR2 SVGAGI. The CDR3 reads CASSGSRGQNSPLHF. The CDR3 bases are TGTGCCAGCAGCGGGAGCAGGGGGCAGAATTCACCCCTCCACTTT.

The J gene is TRBJ1-1, the V gene TRBV5-1; 7 positions match TRBD1. The CDR3 runs to 13 residues. Unmatched junction bases numbered 6, after V lost 7 bases and J lost 3 bases. Germline V lookup: CDR1 SGHRS, CDR2 YFSETQ. The CDR3 loop is CASGGGADTEAFF. As DNA, the CDR3 is TGCGCCAGCGGAGGGGGCGCGGACACTGAAGCTTTCTTT.

The V gene is TRBV18, the J gene TRBJ2-1, with 9 bases fitting TRBD1. The germline V gene has CDR1 KGHSH and CDR2 LQKENI. This CDR3 region has 16 residues. J lost 4 bases, V lost 3 bases, and 7 bases had no gene match. The CDR3 nucleotides are TGTGCCAGCTCACCCGATCCGGGACAGGGATACAATGAGCAGTTCTTC. Translated, it gives CASSPDPGQGYNEQFF.

This chain links TRBV10-3 with TRBJ2-1; D unresolved. The CDR3 has 11 residues. Germline CDR1 is ENHRY and CDR2 is SYGVKD. Trimming left V 3 bases short and J 7 bases short, with 4 bases between. The CDR3 region has the DNA TGTGCCATCAGTGACGTGAATGAGCAGTTCTTC. Amino acid sequence: CAISDVNEQFF.

This clone has a single count. This sequence joins TRBV18 and TRBJ2-7; D ambiguous. The CDR3 covers 11 residues. Trimming removed 6 bases at V and 6 bases at J, with 9 bases between. From germline, CDR1 is KGHSH and CDR2 LQKENI. The CDR3, as DNA: TGTGCCAGCTCTTCTCTCGGCGAGCAGTACTTC. This translates into CASSSLGEQYF. The full variable domain, rest sourced from reference TRBV18 and TRBJ2-7, is NAGVMQNPRHLVRRRGQEARLRCSPMKGHSHVYWYRQLPEEGLKFMVYLQKENIIDESGMPKERFSAEFPKEGPSILRIQQVVRGDSAAYFCASSSLGEQYFGPGTRLTVT.

The CDR3 nucleotides are TGTGCCAGCAGGCTGAATCCGGGACATTTGAACACTGAAGCTTTCTTT. This gives the protein CASRLNPGHLNTEAFF. The chain couples TRBV2 to TRBJ1-1; perhaps TRBD1 as D (6 bases). From germline, CDR1 is SNHLY and CDR2 FYNNEI. V gave up 6 bases and J gave up 0 bases, with 17 bases separating them. This CDR3 is 16 amino acids long.

CDR3 loop: CASSSSPASSGNTIYF. In DNA, the CDR3 is TGTGCCAGCAGCTCCAGCCCAGCTAGCTCTGGAAACACCATATATTTT. The genes are TRBV7-9 and TRBJ1-3; D call uncertain. The V gene lost 4 bases and the J gene lost 0 bases, with 13 bases spanning the gap. The V gene's germline CDR1 is SEHNR and CDR2 FQNEAQ (reference sequence). CDR3 length: 16 amino acids.

The CDR3 DNA is TGTGCCAGCTCACCATGGGGCATGAACACTGAAGCTTTCTTT. Its protein product is CASSPWGMNTEAFF. This rearrangement joins TRBV18 to TRBJ1-1, with D perhaps matching TRBD1 (5 bases). The CDR3 has 14 residues. Trimming shortened V by 2 bases and J by 0 bases, and 7 bases separated the two germline ends. CDR1 is KGHSH and CDR2 is LQKENI in the germline V gene.